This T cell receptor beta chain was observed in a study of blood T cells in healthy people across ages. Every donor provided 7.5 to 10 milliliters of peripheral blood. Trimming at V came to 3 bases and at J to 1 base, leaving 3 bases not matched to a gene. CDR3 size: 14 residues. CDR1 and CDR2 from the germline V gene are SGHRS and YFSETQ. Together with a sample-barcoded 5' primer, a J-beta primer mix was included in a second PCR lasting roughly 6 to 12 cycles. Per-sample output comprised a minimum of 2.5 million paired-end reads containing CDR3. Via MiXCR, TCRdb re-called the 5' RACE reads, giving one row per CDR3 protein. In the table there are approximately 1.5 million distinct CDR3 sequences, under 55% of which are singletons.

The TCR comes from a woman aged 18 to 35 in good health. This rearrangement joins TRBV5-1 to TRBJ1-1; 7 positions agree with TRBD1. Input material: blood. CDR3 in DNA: TGCGCCAGCAGCTACCACAGGGGGAACACTGAAGCTTTCTTT. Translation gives CASSYHRGNTEAFF. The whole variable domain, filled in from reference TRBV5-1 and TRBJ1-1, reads KAGVTQTPRYLIKTRGQQVTLSCSPISGHRSVSWYQQTPGQGLQFLFEYFSETQRNKGNFPGRFSGRQFSNSRSEMNVSTLELGDSALYLCASSYHRGNTEAFFGQGTRLTVV.